In its sample, the clone carrying this T cell receptor beta chain was seen a few times. This sample was taken from a study of T-cell memory formation after mild COVID-19. Across the whole study: There were largely donor-specific TCR clusters.

Per the germline V gene, CDR1 is DFQATT and CDR2 is SNEGSKA (reference sequence). Trimming took 6 bases from V and 5 from J; bases not matched to a gene: 15. The CDR3 runs to 16 residues. TCR alpha and TCR beta cDNA libraries with sample barcodes and UMIs came from 5'RACE using constant-segment primers. TCRdb re-derived calls from the 5' RACE reads in MiXCR, one entry per CDR3 protein. The sample comprises 250,000 or so distinct CDR3 sequences, more than 15% of which are singletons, and under 25% rests with the top ten. This rearrangement joins TRBV20-1 to TRBJ2-1, with 8 bases fitting TRBD2. This TCR was sampled from a man aged 18 to 30 who had mild COVID-19 (a few samples of this study predate the infection). Cell type and time point are not known. The sample comprised PBMCs or a T cell subset sorted from them (not recorded which). The CDR3 loop is CSAPPSRGAPDNEQFF. The DNA of the CDR3 is TGCAGTGCGCCCCCCTCGCGGGGGGCTCCAGACAATGAGCAGTTCTTC.